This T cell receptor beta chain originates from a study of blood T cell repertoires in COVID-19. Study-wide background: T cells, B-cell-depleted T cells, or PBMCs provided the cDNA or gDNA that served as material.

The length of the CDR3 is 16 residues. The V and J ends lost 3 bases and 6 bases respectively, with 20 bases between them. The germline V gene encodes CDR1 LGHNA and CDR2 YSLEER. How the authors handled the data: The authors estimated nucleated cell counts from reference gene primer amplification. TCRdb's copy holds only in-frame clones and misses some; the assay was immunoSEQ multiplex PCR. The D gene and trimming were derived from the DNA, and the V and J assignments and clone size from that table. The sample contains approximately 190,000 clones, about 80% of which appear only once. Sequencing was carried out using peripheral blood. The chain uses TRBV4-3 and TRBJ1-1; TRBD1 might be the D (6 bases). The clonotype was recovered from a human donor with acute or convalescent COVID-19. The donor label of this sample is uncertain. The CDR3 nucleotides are TGCGCCAGCAGCCACTCACCCAGCCTACAGGGTGCTGAAGCTTTCTTT. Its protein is CASSHSPSLQGAEAFF.